What follows are 16 T cell receptor beta chains derived from one specimen sequenced in a study of CD8 T cells in ankylosing spondylitis. General study findings and limits: Made up of fewer than ten highly homologous variants, a TCR beta motif appeared characteristic of ankylosing spondylitis blood.

Their cognate antigens are unknown. TCRdb analysed the 5' RACE reads with MiXCR anew, one entry per CDR3 protein. The data show 700,000 or so distinct CDR3 sequences, with roughly 19% seen just once and around a fifth held by the top ten. Input material: blood, either unsorted or a sorted T cell fraction (not recorded which). These receptors all come from a male donor with ankylosing spondylitis.

This clonotype was counted a few times. The chain has TRBV20-1 and TRBJ2-7, with D perhaps TRBD1 (5 bases). This CDR3 spans 13 amino acids. Between the trimmed V and J ends, which lost 3 bases and 3 bases, there was a span of 12 bases. The germline CDR1 and CDR2 sequences are DFQATT and SNEGSKA (reference sequence). CDR3: CSASGRAHYEQYF. The CDR3 nucleotides read TGCAGTGCTAGTGGCAGGGCCCACTACGAGCAGTACTTC.

This clonotype was counted only a few times. The chain links TRBV20-1 to TRBJ2-3; 11 positions match TRBD2. Germline CDR1 is DFQATT and CDR2 is SNEGSKA (reference sequence). V was pared by 5 bases and J by 4 bases, with 8 bases of the junction left unmatched. This CDR3 has 15 amino acids. The DNA of the CDR3 is TGCAGTGCTCCCTCGCTAGCGGGGGGTTCAGATACGCAGTATTTT. This codes for CSAPSLAGGSDTQYF.

The gene calls are TRBV7-8 and TRBJ1-5; weak D call: TRBD1 (6 bases). Per germline, CDR1 SGHVS and CDR2 FQNEAQ. The CDR3 runs 15 residues. Trimming pared 5 bases from V and 7 bases from J, leaving 18 bases between. CDR3 region: CASSQPLGANQPQHF. CDR3 bases: TGTGCCAGCAGCCAGCCGTTGGGGGCGAACCAGCCCCAGCATTTT.

This sequence joins TRBV20-1 and TRBJ2-3; D might be TRBD2 (7 bases). V was shortened by 5 bases and J by 4 bases, with 16 bases between the two germline ends. The CDR3 covers 14 residues. Germline loops: CDR1 DFQATT, CDR2 SNEGSKA (reference sequence). CDR3 protein: CSAPSEGGPDTQYF. CDR3 DNA: TGCAGTGCTCCGAGTGAGGGGGGGCCAGATACGCAGTATTTT.

This clonotype was seen a few times. The gene calls are TRBV12-3 or TRBV12-4 and TRBJ1-4; 7 nucleotides agree with TRBD1. The CDR3 length is 14 residues. V shed 4 bases and J 7 bases; nucleotides not matched to a gene: 6. CDR3 nucleotide sequence: TGTGCCAGCAGTTCGACAGGGATGGGTGAAAAACTGTTTTTT. Translated, it gives CASSSTGMGEKLFF.

The chain recombines TRBV6-2 or TRBV6-3 with TRBJ2-3; a weak D match, TRBD2 (5 bases). Germline V gene sequence: CDR1 MNHEY, CDR2 SVGEGT. The CDR3 sequence is 15 residues long. The V end was cut by 0 bases, the J end by 3 bases, with 10 bases between. The CDR3 reads CASSYSPAVTDTQYF. The CDR3 nucleotides read TGTGCCAGCAGTTACTCCCCAGCGGTAACAGATACGCAGTATTTT.

This rearrangement joins TRBV29-1 to TRBJ2-6; no firm D call. V lost 6 bases, J lost 4 bases, and 7 bases lay in between. CDR3 length: 12 residues. The germline V gene encodes CDR1 SQVTM and CDR2 ANQGSEA. The CDR3 DNA reads TGCAGCGTCCTGACCGGGGCCAACGTCCTGACTTTC. It yields the protein CSVLTGANVLTF.

This clonotype has a handful of counts. The chain recombines TRBV5-1 with TRBJ2-3, with 10 bases fitting TRBD2. This CDR3 has 18 residues. The germline V gene encodes CDR1 SGHRS and CDR2 YFSETQ. V lost 1 base and J lost 1; bases outside the gene matches: 9. The CDR3 protein is CASSLKGPGTSGTDTQYF. The CDR3 region has the DNA TGCGCCAGCAGCTTGAAGGGGCCCGGGACTAGCGGCACAGATACGCAGTATTTT.

This clonotype was picked up a small number of times. The rearrangement links TRBV20-1 to TRBJ1-2; 8 nucleotides line up with TRBD1. In germline, CDR1 is DFQATT, CDR2 SNEGSKA (reference sequence). The V and J ends lost 3 bases and 6 bases, in that order; junction bases with no gene match: 9. CDR3 length equals 14 residues. CDR3 bases: TGCAGTGCTAGCTCGGGACAGGTGGGGCATGGCTACACCTTC. Encoded protein: CSASSGQVGHGYTF.

This chain joins TRBV10-3 and TRBJ1-6; perhaps TRBD1 as D (6 bases). The length of the CDR3 is 13 residues. The V gene lost 7 bases and the J gene lost 5 bases, with 9 bases spanning the gap. Germline V gene data show CDR1 as ENHRY and CDR2 as SYGVKD. CDR3 loop: CAITGADNSPLHF. In nucleotides, the CDR3 is TGTGCCATCACGGGGGCGGATAATTCACCCCTCCACTTT.

This clonotype was found a few times. The chain uses TRBV6-1 and TRBJ1-5; D remains ambiguous. Germline loops: CDR1 MNHNS, CDR2 SASEGT. This CDR3 is built from 13 residues. Trimming took 6 bases from V and 5 from J, leaving 11 bases between them. DNA for the CDR3: TGTGCCAGCAGCTTTAGGCGGGATCAGCCCCAGCATTTT. This encodes CASSFRRDQPQHF.

This clonotype has just a few counts. The CDR3 region is CASSQGEVSYEQYF. The CDR3 DNA sequence: TGCGCCAGCAGCCAAGGGGAAGTTAGCTACGAGCAGTACTTC. The chain combines TRBV4-1 with TRBJ2-7; D is undetermined. Germline V lookup: CDR1 MGHRA, CDR2 YSYEKL. Trimming removed 1 base from V and 3 bases from J, with 10 bases in between. This CDR3 has 14 amino acids.

The table lists this clonotype with a few counts. The rearrangement uses TRBV12-3 or TRBV12-4 and TRBJ2-1; no clear D gene. The V gene lost 3 bases and the J gene lost 6 bases, with 9 bases spanning the gap. The CDR3 runs to 13 residues. The CDR3 spells CASSFELGNEQFF. DNA for the CDR3: TGTGCCAGCAGTTTTGAGCTGGGCAATGAGCAGTTCTTC.

The V gene is TRBV4-1, the J gene TRBJ2-2; TRBD2 agrees at 8 bases. J was trimmed by 3 bases and V by 0 bases; bases with no gene match: 6. The CDR3 spans 17 residues. The germline gives CDR1 MGHRA, CDR2 YSYEKL. The CDR3 spells CASSQEVWRGDTGELFF. For the CDR3, the DNA is TGCGCCAGCAGCCAAGAGGTCTGGCGGGGGGACACCGGGGAGCTGTTTTTT.

The genes are TRBV11-2 and TRBJ1-1; TRBD1 matches at 8 bases. J was trimmed by 1 base and V by 0 bases; bases with no gene match: 7. The CDR3 is 17 residues long. CDR1 and CDR2 from the germline V gene are SGHAT and FQNNGV. CDR3 DNA: TGTGCCAGCAGCTTAGAGGCAGGGGGCTCTTGGAACACTGAAGCTTTCTTT. The encoded protein is CASSLEAGGSWNTEAFF. The whole variable domain, remainder taken from reference TRBV11-2 and TRBJ1-1, is EAGVAQSPRYKIIEKRQSVAFWCNPISGHATLYWYQQILGQGPKLLIQFQNNGVVDDSQLPKDRFSAERLKGVDSTLKIQPAKLEDSAVYLCASSLEAGGSWNTEAFFGQGTRLTVV.

This clonotype was detected many times. The chain recombines TRBV5-1 with TRBJ1-1, with D uncertain. The V end was cut by 5 bases, the J end by 5 bases, with 7 bases between. Per germline, CDR1 SGHRS and CDR2 YFSETQ. The CDR3 runs 11 residues. The CDR3 region is CASRTGTEAFF. For the CDR3, the DNA is TGCGCCAGCAGAACGGGGACTGAAGCTTTCTTT.